The clone carrying this TCR beta chain was observed at least ten times. The antigen remains unidentified. The data stem from a study of regulatory T cells in long-lasting Graves disease. The study, taken as a whole, reports: Among the persistent patients, fewer than 3,000 public clonotypes were shared, more than the approximately 1,000 shared among new patients.

For TCR beta, libraries came from iRepertoire HTBI primers and Arm-PCR of CDR3 regions. TCRdb reprocessed the multiplex PCR reads via MiXCR and lists one record per CDR3 protein. The sample holds 350,000 to 400,000 distinct CDR3 sequences, about 16% seen once. Described time point: newly diagnosed GD, antithyroid drugs for less than 3 months. PBMC RNA was the source of the TCR library. Patients were enrolled at an endocrinology department in Xi'an, China. This sample was shared with a second study, whose subject was T cells in Graves' hyperthyroidism and ophthalmopathy. That study reports: The TCR CDR3 was amplified in a first-round RT-PCR using the HTBI primer set. Ophthalmopathy was model-predicted a median about 7.1 months pre-onset.

The sequence came from a young woman with Graves disease. Source: peripheral blood mononuclear cells (PBMCs), taken at new diagnosis, from a patient treated with antithyroid drugs.

CDR3 region: CASGGSSYEQYF. The DNA of the CDR3 is TGTGCCAGCGGTGGTAGCTCCTACGAGCAGTACTTC. This chain joins TRBV11-2 and TRBJ2-7; D gene unclear. With 8 bases removed from V and 0 bases from J, the gap between germline ends came to 8 bases. CDR1 is SGHAT and CDR2 is FQNNGV in the germline V gene. The CDR3 length is 12 residues.